This TCR beta chain originates from a study of cytomegalovirus exposure and HLA in healthy donors. Study results and limitations: Most likely, a cluster of highly shared sequence variants arose as a sequencing artifact.

The trim removed 0 bases at V and 5 bases at J, leaving 13 bases unmatched. CDR3 length equals 19 residues. Germline lookup yields CDR1 LNHDA and CDR2 SQIVND (reference sequence). This clone was observed a handful of times. Its specificity is not known. 60 Vbeta and 13 Jbeta primers were used in PCR. Using immunoSEQ multiplex PCR, the repertoire was profiled, and TCRdb retains in-frame clones only, with some absent. The sample has 100,000 to 150,000 clones, around 80% seen once; the top ten hold around 1%. The chain uses TRBV19 and TRBJ2-1; 10 nucleotides align to TRBD2. Sequencing was carried out using PBMCs. This receptor was obtained from a woman in her twenties or thirties in good health and CMV-seronegative. In DNA, the CDR3 is TGTGCCAGTAGTATAGACCACCCCTCAAGACTAGCGGGTAACAATGAGCAGTTCTTC. Translating it yields CASSIDHPSRLAGNNEQFF.